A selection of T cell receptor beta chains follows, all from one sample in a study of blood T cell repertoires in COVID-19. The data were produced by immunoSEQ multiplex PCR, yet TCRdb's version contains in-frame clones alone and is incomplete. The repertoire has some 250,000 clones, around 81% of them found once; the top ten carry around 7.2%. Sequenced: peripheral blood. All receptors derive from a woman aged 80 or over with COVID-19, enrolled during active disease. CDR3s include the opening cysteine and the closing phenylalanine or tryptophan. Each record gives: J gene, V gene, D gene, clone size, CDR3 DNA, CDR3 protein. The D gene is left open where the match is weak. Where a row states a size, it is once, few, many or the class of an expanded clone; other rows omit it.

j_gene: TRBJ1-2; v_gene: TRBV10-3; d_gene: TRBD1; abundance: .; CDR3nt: TGTGCCATCAGTTTAACAGGGGGAGCTAACTATGGCTACACCTTC; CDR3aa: CAISLTGGANYGYTF
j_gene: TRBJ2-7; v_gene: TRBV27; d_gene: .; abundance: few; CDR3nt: TGTGCCAGTCTAGCGCCTACCTACGAGCAGTACTTC; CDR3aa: CASLAPTYEQYF
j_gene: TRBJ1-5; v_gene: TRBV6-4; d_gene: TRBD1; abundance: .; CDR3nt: TGTGCCAGCAGCCGGATCCGAAATATACAGGGGGAGAATCAGCCCCAGCATTTT; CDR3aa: CASSRIRNIQGENQPQHF
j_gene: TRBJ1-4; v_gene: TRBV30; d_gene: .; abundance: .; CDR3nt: TGTGCCTTATCAGGGGTTAATGAAAAACTGTTTTTT; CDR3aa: CALSGVNEKLFF
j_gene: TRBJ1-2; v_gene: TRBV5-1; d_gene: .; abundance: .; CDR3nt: TGCGCCAGCAGCCGGGACTCGGAATATGGCTACACCTTC; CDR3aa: CASSRDSEYGYTF
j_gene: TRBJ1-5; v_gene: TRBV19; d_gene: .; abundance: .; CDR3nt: TGTGCCAGTAATCGCGAGGGATTTAGCAATCAGCCCCAGCATTTT; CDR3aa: CASNREGFSNQPQHF
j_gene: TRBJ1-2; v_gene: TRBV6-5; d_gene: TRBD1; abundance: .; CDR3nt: TGTGCCAGCAAGGACAGGGGAGCCTCTAACTATGGCTACACCTTC; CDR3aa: CASKDRGASNYGYTF
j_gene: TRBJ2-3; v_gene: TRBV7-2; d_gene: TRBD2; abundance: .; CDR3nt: TGTGCCAGCAGCTATTCCGGGACTAGCGGAAATACGCAGTATTTT; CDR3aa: CASSYSGTSGNTQYF
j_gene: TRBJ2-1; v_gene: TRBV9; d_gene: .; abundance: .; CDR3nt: TGTGCCAGCAGCGCTCGGGGAAGGGCTACAAGCAATGAGCAGTTCTTC; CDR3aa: CASSARGRATSNEQFF
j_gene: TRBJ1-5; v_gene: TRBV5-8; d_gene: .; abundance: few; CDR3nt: TGTGCCAGCAGCCCTACCCCTGGAGTGCAGCCCCAGCATTTT; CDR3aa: CASSPTPGVQPQHF
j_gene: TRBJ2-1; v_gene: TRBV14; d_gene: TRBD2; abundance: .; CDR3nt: TGTGCCAGCAGCCAAGATCGCGGGACTAGTCGGGTCGGAGAGCAGTTCTTC; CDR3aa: CASSQDRGTSRVGEQFF
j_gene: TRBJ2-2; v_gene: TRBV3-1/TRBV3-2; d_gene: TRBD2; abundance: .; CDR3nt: TGTGCCAGCATCACTAGCGGGGCAAACACCGGGGAGCTGTTTTTT; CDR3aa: CASITSGANTGELFF
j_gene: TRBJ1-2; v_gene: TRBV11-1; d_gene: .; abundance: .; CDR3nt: TGTGCCAGCAGCGCGGGGCGCGGGTATGGCTACACCTTC; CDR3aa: CASSAGRGYGYTF
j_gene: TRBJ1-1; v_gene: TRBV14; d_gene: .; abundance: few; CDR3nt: TGTGCCAGCAGCCAAGCAAACAGGGCCCGGAACACTGAAGCTTTCTTT; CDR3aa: CASSQANRARNTEAFF
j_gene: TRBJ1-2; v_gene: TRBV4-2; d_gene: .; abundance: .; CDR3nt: TGTGCCAGCAGAACCACAGGGAACTATGGCTACACCTTC; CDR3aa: CASRTTGNYGYTF
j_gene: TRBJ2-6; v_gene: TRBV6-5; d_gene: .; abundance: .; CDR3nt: TGTGCCAGCAGTTACACAGGAGCTGGGGCCAACGTCCTGACTTTC; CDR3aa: CASSYTGAGANVLTF
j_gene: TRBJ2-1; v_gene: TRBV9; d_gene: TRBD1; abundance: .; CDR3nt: TGTGCCAGCAGCGTAGGGCAGGGGGCGTTTGATGAGCAGTTCTTC; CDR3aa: CASSVGQGAFDEQFF
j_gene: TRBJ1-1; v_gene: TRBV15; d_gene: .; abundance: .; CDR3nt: TGTGCCACTTCGAAGAGAGGGGGACGGTCGGATACTGAAGCTTTCTTT; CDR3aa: CATSKRGGRSDTEAFF
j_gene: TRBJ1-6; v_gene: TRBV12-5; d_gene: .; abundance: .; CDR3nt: TGTGCTAGTGGCTCTAGCTCGGCCTCACCCCTCCACTTT; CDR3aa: CASGSSSASPLHF
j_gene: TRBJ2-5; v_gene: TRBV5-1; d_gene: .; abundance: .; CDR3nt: TGCGCCAGCAGCAAAGGGGTTCAAGAGGCCCAGTACTTC; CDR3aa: CASSKGVQEAQYF
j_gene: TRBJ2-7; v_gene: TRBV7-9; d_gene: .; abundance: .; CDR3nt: TGTGCCAGCAGCTCTGGGACGGGGGGCACCTACGAGCAGTACTTC; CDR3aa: CASSSGTGGTYEQYF
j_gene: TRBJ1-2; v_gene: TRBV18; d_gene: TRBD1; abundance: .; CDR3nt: TGTGCCAGCTCAGGACAGGGTGATGGCTACACCTTC; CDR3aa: CASSGQGDGYTF
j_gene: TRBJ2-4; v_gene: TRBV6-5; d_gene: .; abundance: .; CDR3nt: .; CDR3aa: CASSSWGQGARVSHF
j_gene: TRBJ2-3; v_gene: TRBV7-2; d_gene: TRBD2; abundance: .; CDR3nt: TGTGCCAGCAGTCTTTTCGCGGGAGCCGCCACAGATACGCAGTATTTT; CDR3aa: CASSLFAGAATDTQYF
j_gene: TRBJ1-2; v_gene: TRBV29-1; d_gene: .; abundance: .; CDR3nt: TGCAGCGTTGAAGTCGGACAGTTGGGCTATGGCTACACCTTC; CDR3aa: CSVEVGQLGYGYTF
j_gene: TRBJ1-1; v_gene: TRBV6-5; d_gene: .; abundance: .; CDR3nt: TGTGCCAGCCATTCCTTAGTCCCTGAAGCTTTCTTT; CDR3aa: CASHSLVPEAFF
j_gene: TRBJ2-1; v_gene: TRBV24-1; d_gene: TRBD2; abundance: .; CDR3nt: TGTGCCACCAGTGATCCGAGCGGGAGAAGCTACAATGAGCAGTTCTTC; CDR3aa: CATSDPSGRSYNEQFF
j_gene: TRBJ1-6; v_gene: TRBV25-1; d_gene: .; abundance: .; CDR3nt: TGTGCCAGCAGTGAATACGGGAGTGTCAGGCGGTCACCCCTCCACTTT; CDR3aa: CASSEYGSVRRSPLHF
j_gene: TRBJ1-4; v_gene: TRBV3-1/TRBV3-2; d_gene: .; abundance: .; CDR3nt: TGTGCCAGCAGTCTGCAGGGGACTAATGAAAAACTGTTTTTT; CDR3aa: CASSLQGTNEKLFF